Below, 23 T cell receptor beta chains from the same sample are listed, as sequenced in a study of T cell repertoires in cytomegalovirus infection. Their antigen targets remain unknown. TCRdb reprocessed the reads via MiXCR and lists one record per CDR3 protein. The data contain 550,000 to 700,000 distinct CDR3 sequences, approximately 40% of them singletons. The sequences come from cultured PBMCs, collected from culture after CMV antigen stimulation. These receptors came from a human donor in good health (CMV status not recorded). Some clones in this sample may be carry-over from other donors' samples.

V is TRBV7-2 and J is TRBJ1-2; possibly TRBD1 for D (5 bases). V was cut by 4 bases and J by 7 bases, with 16 bases left in between. This CDR3 spans 14 amino acids. Germline CDR1 and CDR2: SGHTA and FQGNSA. The CDR3: CASSSLGGLAGYTF. The CDR3 DNA follows: TGTGCCAGCAGCTCCCTTGGGGGTCTGGCTGGCTACACCTTC.

The rearrangement links TRBV4-3 to TRBJ2-7; D remains unclear. Deletions cut 0 bases from V and 6 bases from J, with 18 bases between. This CDR3 spans 16 amino acids. Germline V gene data show CDR1 as LGHNA and CDR2 as YSLEER. The CDR3 DNA is TGCGCCAGCAGCCAAGACGACGTAGGGTCAGCGCGCGAGCAGTACTTC. This translates into CASSQDDVGSAREQYF.

The table lists this clonotype with a few counts. V gene TRBV28 combines with J gene TRBJ1-5, with a weak D call TRBD1 (5 bases). V gave up 6 bases and J gave up 7 bases, with 34 bases separating them. The V gene's germline CDR1 is MDHEN and CDR2 SYDVKM. The CDR3 length is 20 residues. The CDR3 sequence: CASSPPGEGRAFGIYQPQHF. Written as DNA, the CDR3 is TGTGCCAGCAGCCCCCCGGGGGAGGGCAGGGCATTCGGCATCTACCAGCCCCAGCATTTT.

Many counts were recorded for this clonotype. The chain is built from TRBV7-2 and TRBJ1-2, with D hard to call. This CDR3 spans 14 amino acids. Germline V gives CDR1 SGHTA, CDR2 FQGNSA. Trimming shortened V by 1 base and J by 2 bases, and 8 bases separated the two germline ends. The CDR3 reads CASSLDSVNYGYTF. In DNA, the CDR3 is TGTGCCAGCAGCTTAGATTCGGTGAACTATGGCTACACCTTC.

The chain carries TRBV7-6 and TRBJ2-3; tentatively, D is TRBD2 (5 bases). The CDR3 totals 14 residues. CDR1 SGHVS and CDR2 FNYEAQ come from the germline V gene. Trimming pared 1 base from V and 8 bases from J, leaving 13 bases between. The CDR3 reads CASSLDGVRGTQYF. The CDR3 DNA follows: TGTGCCAGCAGCTTAGACGGGGTTCGTGGTACGCAGTATTTT.

The chain uses TRBV6-1 and TRBJ1-1; TRBD1 agrees at 8 bases. V gave up 1 base and J gave up 7 bases; unmatched junction bases: 14. CDR3 length equals 17 residues. Germline V gene lookup returns CDR1 MNHNS and CDR2 SASEGT. The chain's CDR3 is CASSEGSWTGFNVEAFF. Here the CDR3 DNA reads TGTGCCAGCAGTGAAGGAAGTTGGACAGGGTTTAACGTTGAAGCTTTCTTT.

This sequence joins TRBV11-2 and TRBJ2-1; 7 nucleotides line up with TRBD2. V was clipped by 3 bases and J by 5 bases; unmatched bases: 4. The germline V gene encodes CDR1 SGHAT and CDR2 FQNNGV. The CDR3 loop spans 14 amino acids. The CDR3 nucleotides read TGTGCCAGCAGCTTCCTAGCGGAGAACAATGAGCAGTTCTTC. This sequence encodes CASSFLAENNEQFF.

This clonotype was detected once. V is TRBV6-2 or TRBV6-3 and J is TRBJ2-5, with 10 bases that match TRBD2. The J segment lost 5 bases and the V segment lost 8 bases, leaving 8 bases of the junction unmatched. This CDR3 has 14 amino acids. The germline V gene has CDR1 MNHEY and CDR2 SVGEGT. The CDR3 spells CASRPAGGPETQYF. CDR3 in DNA: TGTGCCAGCCGGCCAGCGGGAGGGCCCGAGACCCAGTACTTC.

In DNA form, the CDR3 reads TGTGCCAGCAGCTTGCCCATCCGGGACAGGGAATCAGATACGCAGTATTTT. Translating gives CASSLPIRDRESDTQYF. The chain has TRBV7-6 and TRBJ2-3; 9 nucleotides align to TRBD1. Germline assignment: CDR1 SGHVS and CDR2 FNYEAQ. The CDR3 length is 17 residues. Trimming took 3 bases from V and 4 from J; bases not matched to a gene: 11.

The gene calls are TRBV7-6 and TRBJ1-4, with TRBD1 matching over 7 bases. With 5 bases clipped from V and 7 bases from J, the junction kept 7 bases outside the gene matches. CDR3 length: 14 residues. The germline CDR1 and CDR2 sequences are SGHVS and FNYEAQ. In DNA, the CDR3 is TGTGCCAGCAGCCGGACGGGACAGCTTGAAAAACTGTTTTTT. It codes for CASSRTGQLEKLFF.

The V and J genes are TRBV2 and TRBJ2-1; D unclear. The germline V gene has CDR1 SNHLY and CDR2 FYNNEI. V lost 7 bases and J lost 3, with 4 bases in between. The length of the CDR3 is 11 residues. CDR3 in amino acids: CASNGYNEQFF. CDR3 nucleotide sequence: TGTGCCAGCAACGGCTACAATGAGCAGTTCTTC.

This clonotype has a count of ten or more. The chain combines TRBV7-2 with TRBJ1-3; a weak D match, TRBD1 (6 bases). Deletions cut 3 bases from V and 1 base from J, with 10 bases between. This CDR3 is built from 15 residues. Germline V gene sequence: CDR1 SGHTA, CDR2 FQGNSA. CDR3 loop: CASSLTRGSGNTIYF. DNA for the CDR3: TGTGCCAGCAGCTTGACTAGGGGGTCTGGAAACACCATATATTTT.

A few counts support this clonotype. The genes are TRBV20-1 and TRBJ1-2; D is undetermined. This CDR3 has 10 amino acids. V was cut by 6 bases and J by 5 bases, with 7 bases left in between. Germline V gene sequence: CDR1 DFQATT, CDR2 SNEGSKA (reference sequence). The CDR3 loop is CSAGLYGYTF. The CDR3 region has the DNA TGCAGTGCAGGGCTTTATGGCTACACCTTC.

This clonotype was detected a few times. The chain recombines TRBV6-2 or TRBV6-3 with TRBJ2-5; no definite D call. The V end was cut by 10 bases, the J end by 2 bases, with 26 bases between. This CDR3 region has 17 residues. Germline CDR1 is MNHEY and CDR2 is SVGEGT. The CDR3 DNA reads TGTGCCACCCGGATGGCTCGAAACAATAAAGGACAAGAGACCCAGTACTTC. Translated: CATRMARNNKGQETQYF.

The V gene is TRBV7-2, the J gene TRBJ2-2; D may be TRBD1 (5 bases). The CDR3 is made up of 15 amino acids. Between the trimmed V and J ends, which lost 4 bases and 6 bases, there was a span of 15 bases. The germline V gene has CDR1 SGHTA and CDR2 FQGNSA. The CDR3 DNA follows: TGTGCCAGCAGCTCGATAACCCAGGGCGCCGGGGAGCTGTTTTTT. It encodes CASSSITQGAGELFF.

At least ten counts were recorded for this clonotype. CDR3 sequence reads: CASSYRTSGGLGMDEQFF. The CDR3 DNA follows: TGTGCCAGCAGCTACCGGACTAGCGGGGGCCTCGGGATGGATGAGCAGTTCTTC. The chain joins TRBV7-2 to TRBJ2-1; 13 nucleotides line up with TRBD2. Germline trimming cut 4 bases from V and 8 bases from J; bases unmatched to any gene: 14. The CDR3 totals 18 residues. Germline CDR1 and CDR2: SGHTA and FQGNSA.

V and J are TRBV6-2 or TRBV6-3 and TRBJ2-7; tentatively, D is TRBD2 (5 bases). Germline V gene sequence: CDR1 MNHEY, CDR2 SVGEGT. The V and J ends lost 8 bases and 2 bases respectively, with 13 bases between them. The CDR3 has 13 residues. The CDR3 region is CASETRVAYEQYF. CDR3 nucleotide sequence: TGTGCCAGCGAAACGAGGGTAGCCTACGAGCAGTACTTC.

The chain carries TRBV28 and TRBJ2-7, with D hard to call. Looked up from germline, CDR1 is MDHEN and CDR2 is SYDVKM. V was clipped by 7 bases and J by 0 bases, with 4 bases between them. This CDR3 spans 11 amino acids. The CDR3 is CASTHSYEQYF. CDR3 in DNA: TGTGCCAGCACTCACTCCTACGAGCAGTACTTC.

This clonotype was detected only a few times. The rearrangement uses TRBV7-8 and TRBJ2-1; either TRBD1 or TRBD2 may fit D (7 bases each). The CDR3 sequence is 18 residues long. The germline V and J ends were trimmed by 0 bases and 0 bases, with 15 bases remaining between them. CDR1 is SGHVS and CDR2 is FQNEAQ in the germline V gene. The CDR3 loop reads CASSLAVSGTASYNEQFF. The CDR3 DNA sequence: TGTGCCAGCAGCTTAGCGGTGAGCGGGACAGCCTCCTACAATGAGCAGTTCTTC.

This clonotype was observed a few times. This chain links TRBV5-1 with TRBJ2-7; D is ambiguous. Germline V gene data show CDR1 as SGHRS and CDR2 as YFSETQ. There are 14 residues in the CDR3. With 0 bases removed from V and 1 base from J, the gap between germline ends came to 8 bases. For the CDR3, the DNA is TGCGCCAGCAGCTTGGCTCAGGCTTCCTACGAGCAGTACTTC. Its protein is CASSLAQASYEQYF.

V is TRBV7-2 and J is TRBJ2-3; D is possibly TRBD2 (6 bases). The CDR3 loop spans 16 amino acids. The V and J ends lost 4 bases and 6 bases respectively, with 20 bases between them. Germline V CDR1 and CDR2: SGHTA, FQGNSA. CDR3 in DNA: TGTGCCAGCAGCTCCAGCACCGGACGGGACTCGGATACGCAGTATTTT. It yields the protein CASSSSTGRDSDTQYF.

V is TRBV18 and J is TRBJ1-4, with D maybe TRBD1 (5 bases). The CDR3 sequence is 15 residues long. V was trimmed by 2 bases and J by 10 bases, leaving 17 bases between them. Germline CDR1 is KGHSH and CDR2 is LQKENI. CDR3 protein: CASSPGAGESGKLFF. As DNA, the CDR3 is TGTGCCAGCTCACCAGGGGCAGGCGAATCGGGAAAACTGTTTTTT.

This chain uses TRBV24-1 with TRBJ2-6, with TRBD2 identical over 7 bases. V gave up 7 bases and J gave up 1 base; unmatched junction bases: 3. The V gene's germline CDR1 is KGHDR and CDR2 SFDVKD. This CDR3 comprises 15 residues. CDR3 residues: CATSPGRSGANVLTF. The CDR3 DNA follows: TGTGCCACCAGCCCCGGGAGGTCTGGGGCCAACGTCCTGACTTTC.